This record concerns one TCR beta chain sequence. The antigen is undetermined. CDR3 size: 13 residues. V dropped 0 bases and J dropped 2 bases, with 6 bases sitting between them. CDR1 and CDR2 (germline): SGHRS, YFSETQ. This record comes from a study of T cell repertoires in cytomegalovirus infection. Turning to the study itself: A matching HLA type, together with CMV infection, was signaled by public TCR beta signatures.

Study results and caveats: The cumulative frequency of public TCR beta families identified carriers of CMV plus the relevant HLA. In two of eight donors, the top clonotype was HLA-C-restricted CMV-specific.

TCRdb ran MiXCR on the reads and lists one entry per CDR3 protein. Of 500,000 to 600,000 distinct CDR3 sequences listed, approximately 15% are singletons. The sequence was collected from a human donor in good health (CMV status not recorded). Some clones in this sample may be carry-over from other donors' samples. Material: CD8+ T cells from PBMCs. The chain has TRBV5-1 and TRBJ2-7; unclear D gene. CDR3 amino acids: CASSLATTYEQYF. CDR3 DNA sequence: TGCGCCAGCAGCTTGGCCACAACCTACGAGCAGTACTTC. The full variable domain, in which reference TRBV5-1 and TRBJ2-7 provide the parts outside the CDR3, is KAGVTQTPRYLIKTRGQQVTLSCSPISGHRSVSWYQQTPGQGLQFLFEYFSETQRNKGNFPGRFSGRQFSNSRSEMNVSTLELGDSALYLCASSLATTYEQYFGPGTRLTVT.